The 31 T cell receptor beta chains below were found in one sample sequenced in a study of T-cell reconstitution after alpha-beta-depleted transplantation in children. It was with unique molecular identifiers that the TCRbeta library was prepared. One entry per CDR3 protein, called by TCRdb with MiXCR from the PCR reads. Of some 530,000 distinct CDR3 sequences listed, roughly an eighth were seen once; the top ten hold about 5.6%. The material was PBMCs from the stem cell graft donor, obtained from the stem cell graft. These receptors came from a human donor who donated a stem cell graft to a child with combined immunodeficiency.

This clonotype was detected a few times. The V gene is TRBV18, the J gene TRBJ2-1, with TRBD2 as a possible D gene (6 bases). The V gene lost 2 bases and the J gene lost 2 bases, with 10 bases spanning the gap. The CDR3 consists of 15 residues. CDR1 and CDR2 (germline): KGHSH, LQKENI. The CDR3 nucleotides are TGTGCCAGCTCACCATTTGCGGGAACCTACAATGAGCAGTTCTTC. The encoded protein is CASSPFAGTYNEQFF.

This clonotype occurred a few times. This sequence joins TRBV6-2 or TRBV6-3 and TRBJ2-1, with D perhaps assigned TRBD1 or TRBD2 (7 bases each). CDR3 size: 15 residues. V gave up 6 bases and J gave up 8 bases, with 20 bases separating them. CDR1 is MNHEY and CDR2 is SVGEGT in the germline V gene. CDR3 region: CASSPGGEPWDEQFF. CDR3 coding DNA: TGTGCCAGCAGCCCAGGGGGGGAACCATGGGATGAGCAGTTCTTC.

There are many counts of this clonotype. The rearrangement joins TRBV5-1 to TRBJ2-1; D is unclear. CDR1 and CDR2 from the germline V gene are SGHRS and YFSETQ. CDR3 size: 15 residues. Trimming pared 3 bases from V and 0 bases from J, leaving 10 bases between. The CDR3 protein is CASSYDSSSYNEQFF. As DNA, the CDR3 is TGCGCCAGCAGCTACGATTCGAGCTCCTACAATGAGCAGTTCTTC.

This clonotype appeared a few times. The rearrangement joins TRBV6-1 to TRBJ2-3, with 8 bases that match TRBD1. CDR3 size: 14 residues. V was clipped by 5 bases and J by 6 bases; unmatched bases: 7. Germline-derived CDR1 and CDR2 are MNHNS and SASEGT. In nucleotides, the CDR3 is TGTGCCAGCAGTACCGGACAGGGTTTGGATACGCAGTATTTT. As protein: CASSTGQGLDTQYF.

The chain is built from TRBV7-9 and TRBJ1-4; D remains ambiguous. V lost 3 bases and J lost 0, with 14 bases in between. From germline, CDR1 is SEHNR and CDR2 FQNEAQ (reference sequence). CDR3 length equals 17 residues. For the CDR3, the DNA is TGTGCCAGCAGCTTGTGGTATTTTACTGCAACTAATGAAAAACTGTTTTTT. This translates into CASSLWYFTATNEKLFF.

The chain joins TRBV5-6 to TRBJ2-3; no clear D. Germline values: CDR1 SGHDT, CDR2 YYEEEE. V lost 1 base and J 0 bases, leaving 6 bases between the germline ends. The length of the CDR3 is 14 residues. DNA of the CDR3: TGTGCCAGCAGCTTGCTGTACAGCACAGATACGCAGTATTTT. This encodes CASSLLYSTDTQYF.

V and J are TRBV7-8 and TRBJ2-5; D not resolved. CDR3 length equals 14 residues. V was pared by 5 bases and J by 2 bases, with 12 bases between. Germline values: CDR1 SGHVS, CDR2 FQNEAQ. DNA of the CDR3: TGTGCCAGCAGCCCCCGTTACAAACAAGAGACCCAGTACTTC. Amino acids: CASSPRYKQETQYF.

This clonotype was detected a few times. CDR3: CASSVGGGTGAHNEQFF. CDR3 in DNA: TGTGCCAGCAGCGTAGGTGGTGGGACAGGGGCCCACAATGAGCAGTTCTTC. The chain couples TRBV9 to TRBJ2-1, with 10 bases aligning to TRBD1. The CDR3 has 17 amino acids. CDR1 and CDR2 (germline): SGDLS, YYNGEE. Trimming removed 0 bases from V and 5 bases from J; junction bases left unmatched: 8.

The genes are TRBV12-3 or TRBV12-4 and TRBJ1-2, with D hard to call. This CDR3 contains 9 residues. V lost 6 bases and J 7 bases, leaving 3 bases between the germline ends. This chain's CDR3 is CASSPGYTF. In nucleotides, the CDR3 is TGTGCCAGCAGCCCTGGCTACACCTTC.

This clonotype was recorded a few times. The V gene is TRBV4-3, the J gene TRBJ1-3; D is undetermined. The germline V gene encodes CDR1 LGHNA and CDR2 YSLEER. V was shortened by 5 bases and J by 0 bases, with 8 bases between the two germline ends. The CDR3 runs 14 residues. The chain's CDR3 is CASSLRSSGNTIYF. CDR3 in DNA: TGCGCCAGCAGCTTACGTAGCTCTGGAAACACCATATATTTT.

Regarding this clonotype: With a much larger clone just one base away, this may be a read error. The chain recombines TRBV7-2 with TRBJ2-6; the D gene is possibly TRBD2 (5 bases). This CDR3 has 15 residues. V lost 3 bases and J 0 bases, leaving 6 bases between the germline ends. Germline assignment: CDR1 SGHTA and CDR2 FQGNSA. The CDR3 region has the DNA TGTGCCAGCAGCTTCGAGGGCTCTGGGGCCAACGTCCTGACTTTC. Amino acid sequence: CASSFEGSGANVLTF. The variable domain in full, with the rest retrieved from reference TRBV7-2 and TRBJ2-6, is GAGVSQSPSNKVTEKGKDVELRCDPISGHTALYWYRQSLGQGLEFLIYFQGNSAPDKSGLPSDRFSAERTGGSVSTLTIQRTQQEDSAVYLCASSFEGSGANVLTFGAGSRLTVL.

This clonotype was recorded many times. The V and J genes are TRBV29-1 and TRBJ1-3; no clear D gene. CDR1 and CDR2 (germline): SQVTM, ANQGSEA. With 4 bases removed from V and 0 bases from J, the gap between germline ends came to 10 bases. The CDR3 consists of 14 residues. The CDR3 region has the DNA TGCAGCGTTGGATGGAGCGGCTCTGGAAACACCATATATTTT. Its translation is CSVGWSGSGNTIYF.

There are many counts of this clonotype. The chain is built from TRBV29-1 and TRBJ2-2; D is ambiguous. The CDR3 is made up of 13 amino acids. V shed 3 bases and J shed 4 bases, with 9 bases lying between them. Germline V gene data show CDR1 as SQVTM and CDR2 as ANQGSEA. CDR3 nucleotides: TGCAGCGTTGAGATACAGTTCACCGGGGAGCTGTTTTTT. It codes for CSVEIQFTGELFF.

This clonotype turned up a few times. At one end, the junction sequence differs from germline, possibly due to a read error. The chain has TRBV2 and TRBJ1-2, with TRBD1 matching 7 bases. The CDR3 covers 12 residues. Germline CDR1 is SNHLY and CDR2 is FYNNEI. CDR3 bases: TGTGCCAGCAGTGATCTGGACAGGTTGGCATACTTC. Amino acids: CASSDLDRLAYF.

This clonotype was seen repeatedly, ten times or more. The J gene is TRBJ2-2, the V gene TRBV12-3 or TRBV12-4, with D possibly TRBD1 on 6 matching bases. The CDR3 sequence is 17 residues long. Trimming removed 6 bases at V and 0 bases at J, with 17 bases between. The CDR3: CASSPLGQYANTGELFF. CDR3 DNA: TGTGCCAGCAGCCCGCTCGGACAGTACGCGAACACCGGGGAGCTGTTTTTT.

This chain links TRBV6-5 with TRBJ2-2; D tentatively fits TRBD1 or TRBD2 (5 bases each). The V and J ends lost 3 bases and 7 bases respectively, with 15 bases between them. Germline V gives CDR1 MNHEY, CDR2 SVGAGI. The CDR3 consists of 15 residues. The CDR3 DNA reads TGTGCCAGCAGTTATAGGGACGGCATGGGCGGGGAGCTGTTTTTT. Encoded protein: CASSYRDGMGGELFF.

The chain joins TRBV20-1 to TRBJ1-2; D unclear. The germline V and J ends were trimmed by 6 bases and 1 base, with 12 bases remaining between them. Germline V gene data show CDR1 as DFQATT and CDR2 as SNEGSKA (reference sequence). The CDR3 consists of 13 residues. Here the CDR3 reads CSASPEHNYGYTF. The CDR3 bases are TGCAGTGCGAGTCCCGAGCATAACTATGGCTACACCTTC.

At least ten counts were recorded for this clonotype. The V and J genes are TRBV7-2 and TRBJ2-3; tentative D call: TRBD2 (6 bases). The CDR3 sequence is 14 residues long. CDR1 is SGHTA and CDR2 is FQGNSA in the germline V gene. V lost 7 bases and J 4 bases, leaving 15 bases between the germline ends. The CDR3 sequence: CASNPGLQSDTQYF. The CDR3 DNA follows: TGTGCCAGCAATCCGGGACTCCAATCAGATACGCAGTATTTT.

This sequence joins TRBV19 and TRBJ2-1; no clear D gene. Germline V gene sequence: CDR1 LNHDA, CDR2 SQIVND (reference sequence). The CDR3 totals 12 residues. Trimming pared 4 bases from V and 8 bases from J, leaving 9 bases between. CDR3 residues: CASSTPPYEQFF. The CDR3 region has the DNA TGTGCCAGTAGTACCCCCCCCTATGAGCAGTTCTTC.

This chain connects TRBV23-1 to TRBJ2-7; no clear D. Being an ORF, TRBV23-1 has a function that is uncertain. The CDR3 sequence is 13 residues long. V was clipped by 3 bases and J by 7 bases, with 13 bases between them. This chain's CDR3 is CASSHSNPKEQYF. CDR3 nucleotides: TGCGCCAGCAGTCACTCCAACCCGAAGGAGCAGTACTTC.

This clonotype was observed many times. The chain links TRBV10-3 to TRBJ2-1; tentatively, D is TRBD1 or TRBD2 (5 bases each). V was cut by 4 bases and J by 6 bases, with 13 bases left in between. This CDR3 comprises 14 residues. CDR1 and CDR2 from the germline V gene are ENHRY and SYGVKD. CDR3 DNA: TGTGCCATCAGTGGCTCCGGGACCACCAATGAGCAGTTCTTC. The encoded protein is CAISGSGTTNEQFF.

This clonotype was detected a few times. The chain links TRBV12-3 or TRBV12-4 to TRBJ2-6; D is unresolved. The CDR3 has 15 amino acids. V was shortened by 5 bases and J by 0 bases, with 8 bases between the two germline ends. CDR3 sequence reads: CASSLSSSGANVLTF. The CDR3 DNA reads TGTGCCAGCAGTCTCAGCAGCTCTGGGGCCAACGTCCTGACTTTC.

The chain is built from TRBV7-2 and TRBJ2-5, with TRBD2 identical over 14 bases. CDR3 length: 16 residues. Germline V gene sequence: CDR1 SGHTA, CDR2 FQGNSA. The V gene end was trimmed by 3 bases and the J gene end by 6 bases; junction bases not matched to a gene: 6. Written as DNA, the CDR3 is TGTGCCAGCAGCTTGCCGGGACTAGCGGGGGTGAAGACCCAGTACTTC. It translates to CASSLPGLAGVKTQYF.

As for this clonotype: A much larger clone sits a single nucleotide away, making a read error possible. This chain uses TRBV5-1 with TRBJ2-1, with 8 bases lining up with TRBD1. The CDR3 covers 15 residues. Germline CDR1 and CDR2: SGHRS and YFSETQ. CDR3 amino acids: CASRTGTGSYNERFF. The CDR3 DNA reads as TGCGCCAGCAGGACCGGGACAGGTTCCTACAATGAGCGGTTCTTC.

In this sample, this clonotype turned up many times. The CDR3 region has the DNA TGTGCCAGCAGTTTCAATAGCGGGAGGGTCGAGGACGAGCAGTACTTC. This translates into CASSFNSGRVEDEQYF. The rearrangement joins TRBV6-2 or TRBV6-3 to TRBJ2-7; 11 positions agree with TRBD2. The CDR3 contains 16 residues. The V gene end was trimmed by 4 bases and the J gene end by 5 bases; junction bases not matched to a gene: 10. Germline V lookup: CDR1 MNHEY, CDR2 SVGEGT.

This clonotype came up many times. The rearrangement uses TRBV6-1 and TRBJ1-2, with unresolved D. The CDR3 has 13 amino acids. Germline V gives CDR1 MNHNS, CDR2 SASEGT. V was shortened by 6 bases and J by 8 bases, with 16 bases between the two germline ends. The CDR3, as DNA: TGTGCCAGCAGCGAACGTAGGGAGGGAGGCTACACCTTC. As protein: CASSERREGGYTF.

The genes are TRBV12-3 or TRBV12-4 and TRBJ2-7; 10 bases agree with TRBD2. The CDR3 has 16 residues. V was pared by 3 bases and J by 5 bases, with 10 bases of the junction left unmatched. CDR3 protein: CASSFGLAGAVNEQYF. CDR3 DNA: TGTGCCAGCAGTTTTGGGCTAGCGGGAGCCGTCAACGAGCAGTACTTC.

This clonotype turned up a few times. The V and J genes are TRBV4-1 and TRBJ1-6, with TRBD1 identical over 7 bases. J was trimmed by 7 bases and V by 4 bases; bases with no gene match: 10. The CDR3 sequence is 16 residues long. Germline V lookup: CDR1 MGHRA, CDR2 YSYEKL. CDR3 DNA sequence: TGCGCCAGCAGCCCTCAACCGACAGGGAGGAATTCACCCCTCCACTTT. It is translated as CASSPQPTGRNSPLHF.

V usage is TRBV5-8 and J usage is TRBJ2-5; TRBD1 aligns across 9 bases. With 0 bases clipped from V and 2 bases from J, the junction kept 5 bases outside the gene matches. The CDR3 length is 16 residues. Germline CDR1 is SGHTS and CDR2 is YDEGEE. DNA for the CDR3: TGTGCCAGCAGCTTGGGGGACAGGGCTAAGCAAGAGACCCAGTACTTC. It is translated as CASSLGDRAKQETQYF.

This chain uses TRBV2 with TRBJ2-1; D unresolved. The CDR3 contains 14 residues. Trimming took 5 bases from V and 3 from J, leaving 11 bases between them. CDR1 is SNHLY, CDR2 FYNNEI, per germline. CDR3 amino acids: CASSRIGIYNEQFF. In nucleotides, the CDR3 is TGTGCCAGCAGTCGGATCGGCATCTACAATGAGCAGTTCTTC.

This clonotype has only a few counts. In nucleotides, the CDR3 is TGCAGCGGGAGGGGACTAGGGATCAATGAGCAGTTCTTC. It specifies CSGRGLGINEQFF. This chain uses TRBV29-1 with TRBJ2-1; TRBD2 agrees at 8 bases. This CDR3 has 13 amino acids. CDR1 SQVTM and CDR2 ANQGSEA come from the germline V gene. V lost 7 bases and J lost 6; bases outside the gene matches: 8.